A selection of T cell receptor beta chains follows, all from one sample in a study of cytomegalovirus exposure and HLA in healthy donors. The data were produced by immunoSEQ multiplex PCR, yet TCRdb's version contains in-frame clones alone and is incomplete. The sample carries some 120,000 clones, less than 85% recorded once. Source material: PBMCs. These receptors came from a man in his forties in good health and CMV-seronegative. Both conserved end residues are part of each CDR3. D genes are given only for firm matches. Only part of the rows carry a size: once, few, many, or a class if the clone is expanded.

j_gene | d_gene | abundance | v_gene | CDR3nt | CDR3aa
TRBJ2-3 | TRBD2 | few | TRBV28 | TGTGCCAGCAACTCACCACTAGCGGGGGACACAGATACGCAGTATTTT | CASNSPLAGDTDTQYF
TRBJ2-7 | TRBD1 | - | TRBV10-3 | TGTGCCATCAGGGAGGACAGGGAAAATACTAACGAGCAGTACTTC | CAIREDRENTNEQYF
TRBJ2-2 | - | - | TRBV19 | TGTGCCAGTAGCCTTAGCCTCACCGGGGAGCTGTTTTTT | CASSLSLTGELFF
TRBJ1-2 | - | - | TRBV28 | TGTGCCAGCAGTTCCCCAGGTTCAGTCTATGGCTACACCTTC | CASSSPGSVYGYTF
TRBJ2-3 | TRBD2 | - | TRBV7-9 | TGTGCCAGCAGCCCCCTGGGCGGGAGTACAGATACGCAGTATTTT | CASSPLGGSTDTQYF
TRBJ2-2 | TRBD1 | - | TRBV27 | TGTGCCAGCAGTTTATTCGGACAGGGCGCGGCCGGGGAGCTGTTTTTT | CASSLFGQGAAGELFF
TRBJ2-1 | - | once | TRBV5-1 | TGCGCCAGCAGCTTGTCGCAGGGGCCCAATGAGCAGTTCTTC | CASSLSQGPNEQFF
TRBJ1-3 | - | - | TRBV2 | TGTGCCAGCAGTGAAACCAGATCCTCTGGAAACACCATATATTTT | CASSETRSSGNTIYF
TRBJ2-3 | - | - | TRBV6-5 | TGTGCCAGCAGGCGACCAGGGGACGGCACAGATACGCAGTATTTT | CASRRPGDGTDTQYF
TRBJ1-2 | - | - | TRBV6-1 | TGTGCCAGCAGTGAACAGGGATGGAATGGCTACACCTTC | CASSEQGWNGYTF
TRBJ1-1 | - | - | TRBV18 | TGTGCCAGCTCACCGCGGAGTGGGAACACTGAAGCTTTCTTT | CASSPRSGNTEAFF
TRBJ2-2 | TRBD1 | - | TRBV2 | TGTGCCAGCATGTCAGGGGGCAACACCGGGGAGCTGTTTTTT | CASMSGGNTGELFF
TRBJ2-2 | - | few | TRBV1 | TGCACCAGCAGCCAAGCAAAGCGGGAGGTAGGTGGTAACACCGGGGAGCTGTTTTTT | CTSSQAKREVGGNTGELFF
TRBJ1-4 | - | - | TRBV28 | TGTGCCAGCAGTCACAGGGTGGCTAATGAAAAACTGTTTTTT | CASSHRVANEKLFF
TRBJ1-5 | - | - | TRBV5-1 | TGCGCCAGCAGCTTCTTGGCGGGACCAAATCAGCCCCAGCATTTT | CASSFLAGPNQPQHF
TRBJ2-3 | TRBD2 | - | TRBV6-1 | TGTGCCAGCAGTGCTAGCGGGGGAGGCACAGATACGCAGTATTTT | CASSASGGGTDTQYF
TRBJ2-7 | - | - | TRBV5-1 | TGCGCCAGCAGCTTCCCGGGACTCAACAACCGCGAGCAGTACTTC | CASSFPGLNNREQYF
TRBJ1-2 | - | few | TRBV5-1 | TGCGCCAGCAGCTACGAACAGGGATATGGCTACACCTTC | CASSYEQGYGYTF
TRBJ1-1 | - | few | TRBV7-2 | TGTGCCAGCAGCTGGGCCGGGACAGAAGCTTTCTTT | CASSWAGTEAFF
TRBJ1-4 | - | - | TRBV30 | TGTGCCTGGAGTGTAAGGGGGGGTAGCGTTAATGAAAAACTGTTTTTT | CAWSVRGGSVNEKLFF
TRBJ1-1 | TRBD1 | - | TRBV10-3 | TGTGCCATCAGTGCGGGGACAGGGAGGGGGAACACTGAAGCTTTCTTT | CAISAGTGRGNTEAFF
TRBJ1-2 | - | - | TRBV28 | TGTGCCAGCAGGGAGGGAGGAGCTAACTATGGCTACACCTTC | CASREGGANYGYTF
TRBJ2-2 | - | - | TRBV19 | TGTGCCAGTAGTATCGTAGGGGGGGGTTCGAGGGAGCTGTTTTTT | CASSIVGGGSRELFF
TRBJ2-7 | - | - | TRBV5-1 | TGCGCCAGCAGCCCCCAGGGGCAGGCGCAGTCCTACGAGCAGTACTTC | CASSPQGQAQSYEQYF
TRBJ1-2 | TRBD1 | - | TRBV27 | TGTGCCAGCAAGAACAGGGGAGACTATGGCTACACCTTC | CASKNRGDYGYTF
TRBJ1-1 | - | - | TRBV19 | TGTGCCAGTAGTATGGCAGGGTGGTACAACATGAACACTGAAGCTTTCTTT | CASSMAGWYNMNTEAFF
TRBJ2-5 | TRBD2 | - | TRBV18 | TGTGCCAGCTCACCTTCTAGCGGGGGTGAGACCCAGTACTTC | CASSPSSGGETQYF
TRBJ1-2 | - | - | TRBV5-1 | TGCGCCAGCTCGGATCCAGGGGATGTTGGTGGCTACACCTTC | CASSDPGDVGGYTF
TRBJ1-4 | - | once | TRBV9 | TGTGCCAGCAGCGGAGACAGGAGTGGACTGTTTTTT | CASSGDRSGLFF
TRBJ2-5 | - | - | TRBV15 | TGTGCCACCAGCAGAGATCAAGGGGCAGACTCCGGGGAGACCCAGTACTTC | CATSRDQGADSGETQYF
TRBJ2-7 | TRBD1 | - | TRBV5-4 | TGTGCCAGCAGCCGGGACAGGGAGGGCGAGCAGTACTTC | CASSRDREGEQYF
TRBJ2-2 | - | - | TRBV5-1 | TGCGCCAGCAGCTTGGCCGGGGTCAACACCGGGGAGCTGTTTTTT | CASSLAGVNTGELFF
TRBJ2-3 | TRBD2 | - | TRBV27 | TGTGCCAGCACCCGACTAGCGGGAGCCACAGATACGCAGTATTTT | CASTRLAGATDTQYF
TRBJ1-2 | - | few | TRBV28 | TGTGCCAGCAGTTTCCCCCTCGGGAGGGCTCCAAAGGGCTATGGCTACACCTTC | CASSFPLGRAPKGYGYTF
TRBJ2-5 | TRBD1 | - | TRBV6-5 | TGTGCCAGCAGGCCCGGGACAGGGGGTACGGAGACCCAGTACTTC | CASRPGTGGTETQYF
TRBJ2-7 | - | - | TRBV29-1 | TGCAGCGTTAGGGACACAACCTACGAGCAGTACTTC | CSVRDTTYEQYF
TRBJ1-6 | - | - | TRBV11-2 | TGTGCCAGCAGCTTCCAGGGCAGCTCCTATAATTCACCCCTCCACTTT | CASSFQGSSYNSPLHF
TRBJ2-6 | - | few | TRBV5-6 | TGTGCCAGCAGCTTGGTCGGGGGGGCCAACGTCCTGACTTTC | CASSLVGGANVLTF
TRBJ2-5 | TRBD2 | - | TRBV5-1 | TGCGCCAGCAGCTTGGAAGCTAGCGGGGGGTTAGCTGAGACCCAGTACTTC | CASSLEASGGLAETQYF
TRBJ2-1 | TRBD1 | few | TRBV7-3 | TGTGCCAGCAGCTCAGGACAGGGAGTCTACAATGAGCAGTTCTTC | CASSSGQGVYNEQFF
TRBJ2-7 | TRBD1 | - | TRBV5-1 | TGCGCCAGCAGCTTGGGGGGGACAGGGTCCTACGAGCAGTACTTC | CASSLGGTGSYEQYF
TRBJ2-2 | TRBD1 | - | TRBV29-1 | TGCAGCGTTACGGGACAGTCGTTGAACACCGGGGAGCTGTTTTTT | CSVTGQSLNTGELFF
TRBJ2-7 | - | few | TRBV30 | TGTGCCTGGGCCCGGGACAAGTCCTACGAGCAGTACTTC | CAWARDKSYEQYF
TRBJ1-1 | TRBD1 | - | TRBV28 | TGTGCCAGCAGTCATATTGACTACCGGACAGGGATGACGACTCGGCCCACTGAAGCTTTCTTT | CASSHIDYRTGMTTRPTEAFF
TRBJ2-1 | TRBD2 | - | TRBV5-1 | TGCGCCAGCAGCCTGACTAGCGGGAGCTACAATGAGCAGTTCTTC | CASSLTSGSYNEQFF
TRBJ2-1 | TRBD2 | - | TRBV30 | TGTGCCTGGGTGACTAGCGGCCTTAGGAATGAGCAGTTCTTC | CAWVTSGLRNEQFF
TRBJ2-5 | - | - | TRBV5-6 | TGTGCCAGCAGCTTGGTTCGGAGCCAGGAGACCCAGTACTTC | CASSLVRSQETQYF
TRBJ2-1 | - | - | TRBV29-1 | TGCAGCGTTGAAGGGTTGCCCCCCAACCCCGACACCCGCTCCTACAATGAGCAGTTCTTC | CSVEGLPPNPDTRSYNEQFF
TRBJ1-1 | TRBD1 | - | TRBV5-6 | TGTGCCAGCAGCGCCACCAGGGACAGGGTAATCACTGAAGCTTTCTTT | CASSATRDRVITEAFF
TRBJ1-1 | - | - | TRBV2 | TGTGCCAGCAGTCAGGGTACTGAAGCTTTCTTT | CASSQGTEAFF
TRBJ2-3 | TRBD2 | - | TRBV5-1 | TGCGCCAGCAGCTTGAGGGCTAGCGGGATGACAGATACGCAGTATTTT | CASSLRASGMTDTQYF
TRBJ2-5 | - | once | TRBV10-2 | TGCGCCAGCAGTGAGACTAACGCATTAGGGACCCAGTACTTC | CASSETNALGTQYF
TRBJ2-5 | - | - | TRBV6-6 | TGTGCCAGCAGTACCCCACGGGGGGCCGGGGAGACCCAGTACTTC | CASSTPRGAGETQYF
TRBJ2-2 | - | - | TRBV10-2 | TGCGCCACCCAGCAGCACCAGGACACCGGGGAGCTGTTTTTT | CATQQHQDTGELFF